The sequence of this T cell receptor beta chain was determined in a study of T cells in Graves' hyperthyroidism and ophthalmopathy. Background on the study: Blood was drawn when the patient was first diagnosed and still untreated. Findings of the study overall: It was a median about seven months before onset that the model predicted ophthalmopathy.

Regions amplified from RNA transcripts were the TCR beta CDR3 regions. The study used the HTBI primer set for a first-round RT-PCR of the TCR CDR3. TCRdb used MiXCR to reprocess the multiplex PCR reads, holding one entry per CDR3 protein. This table holds about 520,000 distinct CDR3 sequences, around 22% found once. This clonotype was recorded at least ten times. Its specificity is not known. Trimming cost V 3 bases and J 7 bases, with 7 bases left between them. The CDR3 loop spans 11 amino acids. Sequencing input: blood. V is TRBV12-3 or TRBV12-4 and J is TRBJ2-7; no definite D call. This receptor was obtained from a woman in her thirties with Graves' ophthalmopathy. The CDR3 spells CASSFGREQYF. The CDR3 DNA sequence: TGTGCCAGCAGTTTTGGTAGGGAGCAGTACTTC.